This entry features one TCR beta chain sequence. In its sample, this clonotype was seen many times. Its antigen is unknown. No per-base quality is available; no much larger clone lies one base away. The data stem from a study of Graves' ophthalmopathy and Graves' hyperthyroidism (dated by TCRdb to the late 2010s). Turning to the overall study: Peripheral blood was collected before any treatment was given, at the time of initial diagnosis. To explore V-J signatures that distinguish ophthalmopathy from hyperthyroidism, a discovery set of around 100 patients was enrolled, made up of 43 with ophthalmopathy and some 58 with stable hyperthyroidism. In total, under 150 blood samples were TCR-sequenced: fewer than 50 ophthalmopathy, some 72 hyperthyroidism and approximately 17 hyperthyroidism-to-ophthalmopathy patients. In six hyperthyroidism patients, T-cell repertoires of thyroid tissue and blood were compared. After sampling, hyperthyroidism patients received methimazole starting at 30 mg daily, and ophthalmopathy patients received high-dose intravenous methylprednisolone. An independent validation cohort was composed of approximately 19 hyperthyroidism patients and around 16 patients who later progressed from hyperthyroidism to ophthalmopathy. TCR beta repertoire signatures were used to distinguish Graves' ophthalmopathy from Graves' hyperthyroidism and to predict progression to ophthalmopathy.

Study-level results and caveats: Most expanded thyroid clonotypes with frequency above 0.001 were also detected in blood, suggesting blood repertoires may reflect the thyroid immune response. No statistical method was used to set the sample size in advance, and the investigators knew which group each participant was assigned to. The 13-signature model separated ophthalmopathy from stable hyperthyroidism with approximately 85% sensitivity and 81% to 82% specificity in cross-validation, and 80%/75% in the test set. In validation, the model predicted ophthalmopathy progression with roughly 68% sensitivity and roughly 72% specificity; some twelve predicted patients were CT-confirmed with GO in a median of 6.5 months.

Stable hyperthyroidism was defined as no progression to ophthalmopathy within 18 months of follow-up. Patients with hyperthyroidism were aged 18 to 65 years, had been newly diagnosed, and had a disease duration of less than 2 months. Patients with other autoimmune diseases, uncontrolled infections, pregnancy or lactation were excluded. Clinical symptoms, serum thyroxine, TRAb, thyroid ultrasound and orbital computed tomography were used for diagnosis. Ficoll-Paque density gradient centrifugation was used to isolate PBMCs from around 10 ml of fresh peripheral blood. Total RNA was extracted using Trizol reagent, and RNA quality was checked on an Agilent 2100 Bioanalyzer. For repertoire sequencing, the TCR beta CDR3 regions were amplified from RNA transcripts. The first round of RT-PCR was done with HTBI primers and the Qiagen OneStep RT-PCR kit, and was followed by a second round of multiplex PCR, then size selection and purification. Libraries were sequenced paired-end with 100 bp reads on an Illumina HiSeq2000. The authors processed their data as follows. SOAPnuke was used for read processing, and reads with adapters, uncalled bases, a mean Phred below 15, or no exact constant-primer or identifier match were discarded. High-quality paired reads were merged with COPE v1.2.5. Each unique nucleotide sequence was defined as a clonotype, and clonotypes were aligned to IMGT TRB V, D and J references with MiTCR v1.1. Only V-J combinations with frequency above 0.0001 were analysed, covering around 99% of repertoires. For each V-J combination, a TCR clonal expansion and chaos score was defined as the ratio of F50 clonal expansion to chaos observed in the TCRdist matrix. Features were reduced by Welch's t-statistics and random forest to more than 10 V-J combinations, which fed a naive Bayes classifier. The similarity between thyroid and blood repertoires was quantified using the Morisita-Horn index. Using fastp trimming at Q25 and MiXCR clonotype assembly, TCRdb reanalyzed the public sequencing data and kept in-frame beta chains. Rows with one shared CDR3 protein collapse into an entry with the most common genes and DNA. Clone size and V and J calls follow TCRdb, not the original study. Counted in this sample were more than 300,000 distinct CDR3 sequences; about 18% of them appeared once. Jointly, the top ten make up 2.4% of the sample.

The germline V and J ends show losses of 0 bases and 6 bases respectively, and no gene match explains 6 bases of the junction. The germline V gene provides CDR1 SGHRS and CDR2 YFSETQ. The CDR3 holds 14 amino acids from the cysteine to the phenylalanine. Only the CDR3 part of the read is kept: 42 bases, read in frame from the first base. This sequence was found in an adult woman with stable Graves' hyperthyroidism. This chain joins TRBV5-1 to TRBJ2-7, with TRBD2 identical over 7 junction bases. The sequencing input was peripheral blood. DNA sequence: TGCGCCAGCAGCTTGGAGCGGGATTTTCTCGAGCAGTACTTC. This gives the protein CASSLERDFLEQYF.